This T cell receptor (beta chain) originates from a study of T cell responses to AZD1222 COVID-19 vaccine. The study, taken as a whole, reports: Only 5 or 6 AZD1222 recipients tested seropositive at baseline. Donors skewed white British and female; clonal diversity was possibly underestimated.

There are 13 residues in the CDR3. Germline loops: CDR1 LNHDA, CDR2 SQIVND (reference sequence). The ends were cut back, 3 bases at V and 2 bases at J, with 8 bases in the middle. Produced via immunoSEQ multiplex PCR; TCRdb's table is partial and in-frame only. The sample lists approximately 100,000 clones; around 94% were seen once. Concerning this clone: The antigen remains unidentified.

Sequenced material: peripheral blood, taken on day 0 of AZD1222 vaccination. J is TRBJ2-7 and V is TRBV19; TRBD1 or TRBD2 may be the D gene (5 bases each). The clonotype was recovered from an adult in good health. The CDR3 loop is CASSIGTAYEQYF. CDR3 in DNA: TGTGCCAGTAGTATTGGGACGGCCTACGAGCAGTACTTC.